The 8 T cell receptor beta chains given below trace back to one sample, sequenced in a study of Tregs in tolerant kidney transplant recipients. Clones were sequenced by immunoSEQ multiplex PCR, and TCRdb holds only the in-frame ones, with some missing. Among about 77,000 clones listed, nearly 98% were seen once. Material: CD4+ T cells from blood, obtained before the transplant. Receptors originate from a human donor who received a combined kidney and bone marrow transplant.

The chain joins TRBV7-9 to TRBJ2-1, with TRBD2 identical over 10 bases. In germline, CDR1 is SEHNR, CDR2 FQNEAQ (reference sequence). This CDR3 has 16 amino acids. The V segment lost 2 bases and the J segment 0 bases; nucleotides outside the gene matches: 1. CDR3 bases: TGTGCCAGCAGCTTAACTAGCGGGAACTCCTACAATGAGCAGTTCTTC. It yields the protein CASSLTSGNSYNEQFF.

V is TRBV6-1 and J is TRBJ2-1; 8 bases map to TRBD2. Unmatched junction bases numbered 12, after V lost 7 bases and J lost 7 bases. CDR1 and CDR2 from the germline V gene are MNHNS and SASEGT. CDR3 length: 15 amino acids. CDR3 residues: CASTVMRGEMNEQFF. CDR3 bases: TGTGCCAGCACCGTCATGCGGGGGGAAATGAATGAGCAGTTCTTC.

The chain has TRBV7-9 and TRBJ2-7, with 9 bases matching TRBD1. The length of the CDR3 is 14 residues. Trimming took 5 bases from V and 6 from J; bases not matched to a gene: 8. The germline V gene has CDR1 SEHNR and CDR2 FQNEAQ (reference sequence). CDR3 sequence: CASSTRTGEGEQYF. Here the CDR3 DNA reads TGTGCCAGCAGCACGAGGACAGGGGAAGGCGAGCAGTACTTC.

The chain couples TRBV5-1 to TRBJ2-5, with D possibly TRBD1 on 5 matching bases. V was pared by 1 base and J by 0 bases, with 13 bases between. CDR1 SGHRS and CDR2 YFSETQ come from the germline V gene. The CDR3 sequence is 16 residues long. DNA for the CDR3: TGCGCCAGCAGCTTGCAGGGAATACCAGACCAAGAGACCCAGTACTTC. Amino acids: CASSLQGIPDQETQYF.

This chain connects TRBV10-3 to TRBJ1-2, with 10 positions matching TRBD1. This CDR3 region has 14 residues. The germline CDR1 and CDR2 sequences are ENHRY and SYGVKD. Losses at the gene ends were 10 bases for V and 8 bases for J; bases not matched to a gene: 13. The CDR3 protein is CATEPGQGLGGYTF. DNA for the CDR3: TGTGCCACGGAGCCGGGACAGGGGTTAGGCGGCTACACCTTC.

The V and J genes are TRBV9 and TRBJ2-5; D possibly corresponds to TRBD2 (6 bases). The V gene lost 0 bases and the J gene lost 9 bases, with 12 bases spanning the gap. There are 13 residues in the CDR3. CDR1 and CDR2 from the germline V gene are SGDLS and YYNGEE. CDR3 nucleotides: TGTGCCAGCAGCGTAGAGGGGACTGGGGCCCAGTACTTC. Amino acid sequence: CASSVEGTGAQYF.

This chain joins TRBV9 and TRBJ1-4; 7 bases map to TRBD1. CDR1 SGDLS and CDR2 YYNGEE come from the germline V gene. Unmatched junction bases numbered 6, after V lost 6 bases and J lost 7 bases. CDR3 length: 13 amino acids. CDR3 nucleotides: TGTGCCAGCAACAAGGGGGCGGGTGAAAAACTGTTTTTT. This gives the protein CASNKGAGEKLFF.

V is TRBV28 and J is TRBJ2-1; D gene uncertain. The CDR3 is made up of 13 amino acids. Trimming left V 6 bases short and J 0 bases short, with 6 bases between. Looked up from germline, CDR1 is MDHEN and CDR2 is SYDVKM. This chain's CDR3 is CASRRDSYNEQFF. The CDR3 DNA reads TGTGCCAGCAGAAGAGACTCCTACAATGAGCAGTTCTTC.